Included here is one T cell receptor (beta chain) sequence, with context. Its matching antigen is unknown. This sample was included in a study of blood T cells in healthy people across ages. General study points: Per million T cells, TCR beta diversity dropped about linearly as age rose. It was the long-lived donors that had more naive CD4+ cells and higher diversity than aged donors.

Next came a second PCR, run for roughly 7 to 12 cycles, which used a sample-barcoded 5' primer along with a J-beta primer mix. TCRdb redid the calling of the 5' RACE reads with MiXCR, one entry per CDR3 protein. The sample contains roughly 1.5 million distinct CDR3 sequences, under 55% of which appear only once. V was clipped by 5 bases and J by 1 base, with 8 bases between them. The CDR3 sequence is 12 residues long. Germline V gene data show CDR1 as DFQATT and CDR2 as SNEGSKA (reference sequence). Sequenced input: blood. The chain carries TRBV20-1 and TRBJ1-1; D unresolved. This sequence was found in a woman between 18 and 29 years old in good health. The CDR3 protein is CSALKGNTEAFF. CDR3 sequence (DNA): TGCAGTGCTCTTAAAGGGAACACTGAAGCTTTCTTT.